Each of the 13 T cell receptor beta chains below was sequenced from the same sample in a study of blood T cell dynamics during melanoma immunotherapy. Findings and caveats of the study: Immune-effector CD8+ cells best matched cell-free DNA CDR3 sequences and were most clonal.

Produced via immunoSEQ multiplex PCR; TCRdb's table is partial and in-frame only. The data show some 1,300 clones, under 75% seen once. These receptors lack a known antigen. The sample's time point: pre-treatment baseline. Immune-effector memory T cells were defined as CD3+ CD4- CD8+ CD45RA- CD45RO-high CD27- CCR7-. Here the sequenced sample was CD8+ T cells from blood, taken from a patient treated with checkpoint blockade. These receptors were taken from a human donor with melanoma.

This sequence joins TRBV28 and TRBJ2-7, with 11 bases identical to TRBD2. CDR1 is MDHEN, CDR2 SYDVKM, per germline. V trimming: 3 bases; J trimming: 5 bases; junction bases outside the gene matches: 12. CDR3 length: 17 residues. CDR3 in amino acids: CASSFGLAGGNSHEQYF. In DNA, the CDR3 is TGTGCCAGCAGTTTTGGGCTAGCGGGAGGAAATTCCCACGAGCAGTACTTC. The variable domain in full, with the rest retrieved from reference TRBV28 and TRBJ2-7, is DVKVTQSSRYLVKRTGEKVFLECVQDMDHENMFWYRQDPGLGLRLIYFSYDVKMKEKGDIPEGYSVSREKKERFSLILESASTNQTSMYLCASSFGLAGGNSHEQYFGPGTRLTVT.

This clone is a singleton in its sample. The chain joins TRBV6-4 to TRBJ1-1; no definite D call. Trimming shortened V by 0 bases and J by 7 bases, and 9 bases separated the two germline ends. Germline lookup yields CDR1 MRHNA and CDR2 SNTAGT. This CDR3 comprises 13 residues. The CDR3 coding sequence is TGTGCCAGCAGTGACTCGTTCGAAAGTGAAGCTTTCTTT. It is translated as CASSDSFESEAFF.

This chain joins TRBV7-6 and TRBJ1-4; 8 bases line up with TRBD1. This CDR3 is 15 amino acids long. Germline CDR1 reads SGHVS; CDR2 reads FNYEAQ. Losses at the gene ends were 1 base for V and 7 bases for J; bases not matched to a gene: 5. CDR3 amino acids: CASSLGTGGSEKLFF. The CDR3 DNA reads TGTGCCAGCAGCTTAGGCACAGGGGGTAGTGAAAAACTGTTTTTT.

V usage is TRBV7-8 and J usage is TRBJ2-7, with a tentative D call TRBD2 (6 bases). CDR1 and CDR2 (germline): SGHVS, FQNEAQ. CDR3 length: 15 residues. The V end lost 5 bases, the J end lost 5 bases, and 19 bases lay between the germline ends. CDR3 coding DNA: TGTGCCAGCAGCCATAGCGGTTCTATGGGCCACGAGCAGTACTTC. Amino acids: CASSHSGSMGHEQYF.

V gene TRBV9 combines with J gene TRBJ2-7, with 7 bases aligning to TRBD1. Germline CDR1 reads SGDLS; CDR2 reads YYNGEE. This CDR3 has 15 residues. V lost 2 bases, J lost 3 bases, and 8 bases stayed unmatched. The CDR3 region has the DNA TGTGCCAGCAGCGTTTTGGAGACAGGGATCTACGAGCAGTACTTC. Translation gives CASSVLETGIYEQYF.

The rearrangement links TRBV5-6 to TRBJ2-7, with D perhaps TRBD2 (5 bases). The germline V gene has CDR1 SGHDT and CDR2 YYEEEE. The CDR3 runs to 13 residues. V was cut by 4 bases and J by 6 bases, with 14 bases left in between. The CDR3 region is CASSPGPAGEQYF. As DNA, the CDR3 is TGTGCCAGCAGCCCTGGACCTGCGGGCGAGCAGTACTTC. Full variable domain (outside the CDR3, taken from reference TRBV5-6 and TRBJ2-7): DAGVTQSPTHLIKTRGQQVTLRCSPKSGHDTVSWYQQALGQGPQFIFQYYEEEERQRGNFPDRFSGHQFPNYSSELNVNALLLGDSALYLCASSPGPAGEQYFGPGTRLTVT.

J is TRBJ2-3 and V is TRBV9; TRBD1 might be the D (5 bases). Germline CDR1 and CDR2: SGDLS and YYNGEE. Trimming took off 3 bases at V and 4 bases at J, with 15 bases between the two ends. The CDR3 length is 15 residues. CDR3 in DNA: TGTGCCAGCAGCGCGTCAGGTAGGGGCGCAGATACGCAGTATTTT. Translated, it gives CASSASGRGADTQYF.

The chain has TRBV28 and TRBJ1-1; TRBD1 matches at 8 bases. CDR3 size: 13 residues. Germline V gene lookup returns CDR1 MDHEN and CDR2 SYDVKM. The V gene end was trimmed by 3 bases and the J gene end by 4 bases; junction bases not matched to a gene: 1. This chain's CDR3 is CASSFTGGTEAFF. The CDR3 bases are TGTGCCAGCAGTTTTACAGGGGGCACTGAAGCTTTCTTT.

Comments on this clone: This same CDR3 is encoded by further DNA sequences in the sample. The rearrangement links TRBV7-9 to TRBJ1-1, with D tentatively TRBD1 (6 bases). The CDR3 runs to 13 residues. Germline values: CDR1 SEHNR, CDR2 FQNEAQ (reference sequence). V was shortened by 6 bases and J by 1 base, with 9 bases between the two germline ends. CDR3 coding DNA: TGTGCCAGCAGTCCGACAGGGAACACTGAAGCTTTCTTT. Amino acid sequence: CASSPTGNTEAFF.

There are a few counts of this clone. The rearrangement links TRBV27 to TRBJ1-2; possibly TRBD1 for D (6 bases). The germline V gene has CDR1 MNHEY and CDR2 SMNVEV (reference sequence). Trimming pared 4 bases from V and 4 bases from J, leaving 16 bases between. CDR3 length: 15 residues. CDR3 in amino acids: CASSWATGSPYGYTF. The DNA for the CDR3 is TGTGCCAGCAGTTGGGCGACAGGATCTCCCTATGGCTACACCTTC.

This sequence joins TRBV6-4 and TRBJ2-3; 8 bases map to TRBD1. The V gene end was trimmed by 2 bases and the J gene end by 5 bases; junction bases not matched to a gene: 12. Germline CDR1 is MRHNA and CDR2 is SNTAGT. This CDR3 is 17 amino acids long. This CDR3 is CASSDNRAGGERDTQYF. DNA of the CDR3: TGTGCCAGCAGTGACAACCGCGCAGGGGGCGAACGAGATACGCAGTATTTT.

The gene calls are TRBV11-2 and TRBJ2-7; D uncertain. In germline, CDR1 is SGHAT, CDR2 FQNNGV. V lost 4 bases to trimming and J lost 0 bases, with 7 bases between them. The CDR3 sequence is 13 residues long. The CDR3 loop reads CASSYRTSYEQYF. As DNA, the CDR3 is TGTGCCAGCAGCTATCGGACCTCCTACGAGCAGTACTTC. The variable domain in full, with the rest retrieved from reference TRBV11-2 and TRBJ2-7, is EAGVAQSPRYKIIEKRQSVAFWCNPISGHATLYWYQQILGQGPKLLIQFQNNGVVDDSQLPKDRFSAERLKGVDSTLKIQPAKLEDSAVYLCASSYRTSYEQYFGPGTRLTVT.

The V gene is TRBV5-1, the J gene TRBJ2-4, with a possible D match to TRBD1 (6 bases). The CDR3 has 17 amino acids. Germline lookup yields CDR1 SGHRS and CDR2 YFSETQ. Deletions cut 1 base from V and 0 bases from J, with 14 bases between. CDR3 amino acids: CASSLTTGGLAKNIQYF. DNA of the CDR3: TGCGCCAGCAGCTTGACGACAGGAGGACTAGCCAAAAACATTCAGTACTTC.